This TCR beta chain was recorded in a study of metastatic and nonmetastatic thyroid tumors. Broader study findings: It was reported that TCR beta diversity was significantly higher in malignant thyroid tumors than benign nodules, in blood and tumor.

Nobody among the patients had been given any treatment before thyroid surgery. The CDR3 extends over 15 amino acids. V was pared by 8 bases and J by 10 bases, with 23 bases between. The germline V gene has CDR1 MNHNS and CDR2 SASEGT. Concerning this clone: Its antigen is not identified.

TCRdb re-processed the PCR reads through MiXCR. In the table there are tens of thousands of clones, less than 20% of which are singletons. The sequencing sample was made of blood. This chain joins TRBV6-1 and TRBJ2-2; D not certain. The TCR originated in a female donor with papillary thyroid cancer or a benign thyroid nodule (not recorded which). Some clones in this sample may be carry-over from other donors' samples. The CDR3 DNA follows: TGTGCCAGCCAGAGGCGGAGCCGAAAAAGGGCGGAGCTGTTTTTT. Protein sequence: CASQRRSRKRAELFF.